This is a list of T cell receptor beta chains from one sample in a study of CD8 T cells in ankylosing spondylitis. TCRdb redid the calling of the 5' RACE reads with MiXCR, one entry per CDR3 protein. The profile shows more than 650,000 distinct CDR3 sequences, 12% of them singletons. Sequencing was done on a sample of blood, either unsorted or a sorted T cell fraction (not recorded which). The receptors originated from a male donor with ankylosing spondylitis. CDR3s include the opening cysteine and the closing phenylalanine or tryptophan. The D gene is left open where the match is weak. Not all rows give a size; the values are once, few, many and, for expanded clones, a class.

J gene,V gene,clone size,D gene,CDR3 length,CDR3 protein,CDR3 DNA
TRBJ1-2,TRBV20-1,-,-,14,CSARKAGSSYGYTF,TGCAGTGCTAGAAAGGCGGGCTCTAGCTATGGCTACACCTTC
TRBJ1-5,TRBV20-1,-,-,15,CSAPDGGKSNQPQHF,TGCAGTGCCCCCGACGGAGGGAAGAGCAATCAGCCCCAGCATTTT
TRBJ2-7,TRBV5-6,few,TRBD1,14,CASSLGYRGYEQYF,TGTGCCAGCAGCTTGGGTTACAGGGGCTACGAGCAGTACTTC
TRBJ1-1,TRBV7-2,-,TRBD1,14,CASSSDRGYTEAFF,TGTGCCAGCAGTTCTGACAGGGGTTACACTGAAGCTTTCTTT
TRBJ2-1,TRBV20-1,many,TRBD2,12,CSVSGGRNEQFF,TGCAGTGTAAGCGGGGGCCGCAATGAGCAGTTCTTC
TRBJ1-3,TRBV7-2,many,TRBD1,16,CASSLGWDSSGNTIYF,TGTGCCAGCAGCTTAGGTTGGGACAGCTCTGGAAACACCATATATTTT
TRBJ1-2,TRBV6-5,few,-,14,CASSLRPPQGGYTF,TGTGCCAGCAGTCTACGACCACCCCAGGGGGGCTACACCTTC
TRBJ2-2,TRBV10-2,-,TRBD1,15,CASRRRTGGFWELFF,TGCGCCAGCAGGCGGCGGACAGGGGGCTTCTGGGAGCTGTTTTTT
TRBJ2-5,TRBV7-2,-,-,14,CASSLEILSETQYF,TGTGCCAGCAGCTTAGAGATACTCTCGGAGACCCAGTACTTC
TRBJ2-7,TRBV20-1,-,-,15,CSARGPGSLSYEQYF,TGCAGTGCTAGAGGCCCAGGAAGCCTCTCCTACGAGCAGTACTTC
TRBJ2-3,TRBV14,-,-,14,CASSHSRDGDTQYF,TGTGCCAGCAGCCATTCCCGGGACGGAGATACGCAGTATTTT
TRBJ2-3,TRBV5-6,few,TRBD1,16,CASRRRQGVFADTQYF,TGTGCCAGCAGGAGAAGACAGGGGGTTTTTGCAGATACGCAGTATTTT
TRBJ2-3,TRBV9,few,-,11,CASSVDDTQYF,TGTGCCAGCAGCGTAGACGATACGCAGTATTTT